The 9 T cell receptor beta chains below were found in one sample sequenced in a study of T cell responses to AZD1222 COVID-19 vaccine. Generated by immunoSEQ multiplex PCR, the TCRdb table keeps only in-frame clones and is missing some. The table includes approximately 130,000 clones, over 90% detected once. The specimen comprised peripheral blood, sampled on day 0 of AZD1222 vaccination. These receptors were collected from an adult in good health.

The CDR3 DNA reads as TGTGCCAGCAGCTTAGGCGTGGACAGGGTCAGTGGCTACACCTTC. Its translation: CASSLGVDRVSGYTF. This sequence joins TRBV7-9 and TRBJ1-2, with 8 bases lining up with TRBD1. Germline CDR1 and CDR2: SEHNR and FQNEAQ (reference sequence). This CDR3 is 15 amino acids long. Losses at the gene ends were 1 base for V and 7 bases for J; bases not matched to a gene: 8. The complete variable domain, with remaining parts taken from reference TRBV7-9 and TRBJ1-2, reads DTGVSQNPRHKITKRGQNVTFRCDPISEHNRLYWYRQTLGQGPEFLTYFQNEAQLEKSRLLSDRFSAERPKGSFSTLEIQRTEQGDSAMYLCASSLGVDRVSGYTFGSGTRLTVV.

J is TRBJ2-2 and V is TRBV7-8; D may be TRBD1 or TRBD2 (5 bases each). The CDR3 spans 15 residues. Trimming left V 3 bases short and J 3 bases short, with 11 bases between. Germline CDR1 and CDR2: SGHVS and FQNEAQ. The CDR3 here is CASSLQGGYTGELFF. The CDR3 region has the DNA TGTGCCAGCAGCTTGCAGGGCGGGTACACCGGGGAGCTGTTTTTT.

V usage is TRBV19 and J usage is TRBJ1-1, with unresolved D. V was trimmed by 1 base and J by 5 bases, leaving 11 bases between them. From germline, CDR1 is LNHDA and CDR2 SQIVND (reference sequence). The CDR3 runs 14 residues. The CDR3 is CASSIVSRGTEAFF. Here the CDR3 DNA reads TGTGCCAGTAGTATAGTCAGCCGAGGAACTGAAGCTTTCTTT.

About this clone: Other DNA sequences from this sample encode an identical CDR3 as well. CDR3 DNA: TGTGCCAGCAGTTCGACAGATACGCAGTATTTT. Amino acid sequence: CASSSTDTQYF. V is TRBV12-3 or TRBV12-4 and J is TRBJ2-3; D call uncertain. With 4 bases removed from V and 3 bases from J, the gap between germline ends came to 2 bases. There are 11 residues in the CDR3.

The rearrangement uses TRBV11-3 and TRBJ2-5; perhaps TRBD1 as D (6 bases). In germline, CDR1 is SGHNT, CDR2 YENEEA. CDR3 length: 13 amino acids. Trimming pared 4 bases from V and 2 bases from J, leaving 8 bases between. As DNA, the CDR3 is TGTGCCAGCAGCTCCGGACAGCAAGAGACCCAGTACTTC. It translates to CASSSGQQETQYF.

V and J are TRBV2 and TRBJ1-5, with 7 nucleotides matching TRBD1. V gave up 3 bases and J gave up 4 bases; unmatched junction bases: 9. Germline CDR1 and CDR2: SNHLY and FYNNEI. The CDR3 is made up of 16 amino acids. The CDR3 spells CASSDSFSGGNQPQHF. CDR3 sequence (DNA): TGTGCCAGCAGTGATAGCTTCTCAGGGGGTAATCAGCCCCAGCATTTT. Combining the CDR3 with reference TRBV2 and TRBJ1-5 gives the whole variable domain EPEVTQTPSHQVTQMGQEVILRCVPISNHLYFYWYRQILGQKVEFLVSFYNNEISEKSEIFDDQFSVERPDGSNFTLKIRSTKLEDSAMYFCASSDSFSGGNQPQHFGDGTRLSIL.

The CDR3 DNA reads TGTGCCAGCAGCTTAGGCGGGGTGAACACCGGGGAGCTGTTTTTT. It specifies CASSLGGVNTGELFF. J is TRBJ2-2 and V is TRBV7-7; TRBD2 might be the D (6 bases). CDR1 and CDR2 from the germline V gene are SSHAT and FNYEAQ (reference sequence). The CDR3 has 15 residues. Trimming took 1 base from V and 1 from J, leaving 7 bases between them.

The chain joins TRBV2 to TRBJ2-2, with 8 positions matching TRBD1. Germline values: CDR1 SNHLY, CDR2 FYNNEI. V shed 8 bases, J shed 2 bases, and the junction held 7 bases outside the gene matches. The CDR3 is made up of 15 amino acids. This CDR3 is CASGGTGPNTGELFF. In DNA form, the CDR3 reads TGTGCCAGCGGAGGGACAGGACCCAACACCGGGGAGCTGTTTTTT.

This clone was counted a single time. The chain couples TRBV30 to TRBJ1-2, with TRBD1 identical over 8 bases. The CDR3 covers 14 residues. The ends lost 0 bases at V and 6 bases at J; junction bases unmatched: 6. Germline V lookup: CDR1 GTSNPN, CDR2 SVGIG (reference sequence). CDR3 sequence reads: CAWSVQGGNDGYTF. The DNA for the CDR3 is TGTGCCTGGAGTGTACAGGGGGGAAATGATGGCTACACCTTC.